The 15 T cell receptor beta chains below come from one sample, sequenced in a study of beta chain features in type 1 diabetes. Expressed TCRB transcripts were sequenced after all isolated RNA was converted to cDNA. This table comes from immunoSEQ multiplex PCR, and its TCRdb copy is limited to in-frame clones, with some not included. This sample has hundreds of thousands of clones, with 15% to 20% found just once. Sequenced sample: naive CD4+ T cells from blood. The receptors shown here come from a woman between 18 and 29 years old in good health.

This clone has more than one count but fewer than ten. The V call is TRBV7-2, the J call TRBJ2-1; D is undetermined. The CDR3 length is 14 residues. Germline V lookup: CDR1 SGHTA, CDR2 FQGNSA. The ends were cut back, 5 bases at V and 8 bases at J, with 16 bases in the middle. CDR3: CASSQTGWRYEQFF. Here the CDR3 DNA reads TGTGCCAGCAGCCAAACCGGGTGGCGATATGAGCAGTTCTTC.

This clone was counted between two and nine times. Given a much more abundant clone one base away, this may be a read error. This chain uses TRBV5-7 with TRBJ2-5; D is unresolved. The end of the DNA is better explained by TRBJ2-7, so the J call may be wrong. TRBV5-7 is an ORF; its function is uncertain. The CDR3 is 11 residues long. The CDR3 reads CASSLPYEQYF. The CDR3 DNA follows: TGTGCCAGCAGCTTACCCTACGAGCAGTACTTC.

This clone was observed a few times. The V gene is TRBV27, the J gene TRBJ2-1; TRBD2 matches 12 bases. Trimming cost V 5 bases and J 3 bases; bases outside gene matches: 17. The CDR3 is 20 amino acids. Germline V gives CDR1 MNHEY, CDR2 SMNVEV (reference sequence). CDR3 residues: CASSPLTSGSVVTGYNEQFF. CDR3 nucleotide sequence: TGTGCCAGCAGTCCCCTGACTAGCGGGAGTGTTGTTACCGGCTACAATGAGCAGTTCTTC.

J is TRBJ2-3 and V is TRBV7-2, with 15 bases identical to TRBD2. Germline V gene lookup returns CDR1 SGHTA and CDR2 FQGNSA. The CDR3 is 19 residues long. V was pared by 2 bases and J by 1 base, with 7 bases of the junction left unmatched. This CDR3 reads CASSLRGTSGRLRTDTQYF. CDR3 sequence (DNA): TGTGCCAGCAGCTTAAGGGGGACTAGCGGGAGGTTACGCACAGATACGCAGTATTTT.

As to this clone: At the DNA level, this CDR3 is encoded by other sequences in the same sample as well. The CDR3 DNA sequence: TGTGCCAGCTCACCTCAGCGGGAGACCCAGTACTTC. It yields the protein CASSPQRETQYF. The chain uses TRBV18 and TRBJ2-5, with D perhaps matching TRBD2 (5 bases). This CDR3 comprises 12 residues. The germline V and J ends were trimmed by 3 bases and 5 bases, with 7 bases remaining between them. Germline values: CDR1 KGHSH, CDR2 LQKENI.

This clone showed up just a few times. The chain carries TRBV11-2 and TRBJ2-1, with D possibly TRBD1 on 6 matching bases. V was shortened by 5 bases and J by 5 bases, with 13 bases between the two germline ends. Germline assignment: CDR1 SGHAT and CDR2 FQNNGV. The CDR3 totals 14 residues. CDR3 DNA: TGTGCCAGCAGCGCACTCGCAGGGGACAATGAGCAGTTCTTC. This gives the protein CASSALAGDNEQFF.

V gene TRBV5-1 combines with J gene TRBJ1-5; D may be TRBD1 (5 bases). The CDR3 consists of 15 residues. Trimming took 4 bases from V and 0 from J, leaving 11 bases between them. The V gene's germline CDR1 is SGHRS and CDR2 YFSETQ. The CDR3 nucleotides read TGCGCCAGCAGCCGTGAGGGGCTTAGCAATCAGCCCCAGCATTTT. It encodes CASSREGLSNQPQHF.

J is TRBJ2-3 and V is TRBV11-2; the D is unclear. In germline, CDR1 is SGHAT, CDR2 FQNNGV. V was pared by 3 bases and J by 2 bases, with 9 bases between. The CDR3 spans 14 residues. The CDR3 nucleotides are TGTGCCAGCAGCTTGGGCGAAAACACAGATACGCAGTATTTT. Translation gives CASSLGENTDTQYF.

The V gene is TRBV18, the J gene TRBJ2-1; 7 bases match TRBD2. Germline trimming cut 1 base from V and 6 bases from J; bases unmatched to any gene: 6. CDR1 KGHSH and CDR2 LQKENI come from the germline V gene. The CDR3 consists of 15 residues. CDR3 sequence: CASSPQESGGNEQFF. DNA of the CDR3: TGTGCCAGCTCACCACAAGAATCGGGGGGCAATGAGCAGTTCTTC.

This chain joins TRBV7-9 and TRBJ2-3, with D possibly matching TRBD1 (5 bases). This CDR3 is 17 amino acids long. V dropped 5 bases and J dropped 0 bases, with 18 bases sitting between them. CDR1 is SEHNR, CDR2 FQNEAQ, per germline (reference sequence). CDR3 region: CASSRANAGASTDTQYF. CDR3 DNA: TGTGCCAGCAGCCGCGCCAACGCTGGGGCCAGCACAGATACGCAGTATTTT.

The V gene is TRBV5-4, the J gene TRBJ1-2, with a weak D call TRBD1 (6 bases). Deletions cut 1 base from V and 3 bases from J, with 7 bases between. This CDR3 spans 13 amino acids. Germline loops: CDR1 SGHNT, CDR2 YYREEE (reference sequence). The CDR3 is CASSLKGDYGYTF. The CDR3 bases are TGTGCCAGCAGCTTGAAGGGGGACTATGGCTACACCTTC.

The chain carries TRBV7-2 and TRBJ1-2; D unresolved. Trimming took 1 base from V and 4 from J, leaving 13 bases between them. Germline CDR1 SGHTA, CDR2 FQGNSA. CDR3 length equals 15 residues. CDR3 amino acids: CASSLEGSFGYGYTF. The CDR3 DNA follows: TGTGCCAGCAGCTTAGAAGGGTCCTTCGGCTATGGCTACACCTTC.

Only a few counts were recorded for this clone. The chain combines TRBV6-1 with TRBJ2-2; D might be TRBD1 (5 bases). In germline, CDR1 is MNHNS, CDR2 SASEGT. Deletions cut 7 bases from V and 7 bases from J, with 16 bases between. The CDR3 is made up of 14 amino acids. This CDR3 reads CASIPPGKNGELFF. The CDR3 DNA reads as TGTGCCAGCATCCCGCCAGGGAAGAACGGGGAGCTGTTTTTT.

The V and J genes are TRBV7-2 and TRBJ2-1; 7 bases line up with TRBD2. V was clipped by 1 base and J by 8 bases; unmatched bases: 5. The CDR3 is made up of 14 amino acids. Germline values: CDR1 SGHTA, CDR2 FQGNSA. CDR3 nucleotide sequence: TGTGCCAGCAGCTTAGTTTCGAGCGGGGATGAGCAGTTCTTC. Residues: CASSLVSSGDEQFF.

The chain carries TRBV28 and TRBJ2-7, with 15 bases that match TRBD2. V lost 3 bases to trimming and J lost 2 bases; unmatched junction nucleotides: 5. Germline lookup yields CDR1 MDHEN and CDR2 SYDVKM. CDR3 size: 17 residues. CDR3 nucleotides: TGTGCCAGCAGTTTTGGGACTAGCGGGAGGTTGGCCTACGAGCAGTACTTC. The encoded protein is CASSFGTSGRLAYEQYF.